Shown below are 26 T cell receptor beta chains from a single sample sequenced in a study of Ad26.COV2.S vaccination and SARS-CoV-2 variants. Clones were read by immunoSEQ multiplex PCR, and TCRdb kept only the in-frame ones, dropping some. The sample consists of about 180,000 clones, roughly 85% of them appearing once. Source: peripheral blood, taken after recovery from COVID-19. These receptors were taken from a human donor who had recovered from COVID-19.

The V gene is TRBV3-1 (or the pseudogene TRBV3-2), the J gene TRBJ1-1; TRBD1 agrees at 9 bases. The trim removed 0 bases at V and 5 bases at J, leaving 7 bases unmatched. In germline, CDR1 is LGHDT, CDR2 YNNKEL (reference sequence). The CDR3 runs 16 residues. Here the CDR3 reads CASSQDLGTGLTEAFF. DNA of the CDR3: TGTGCCAGCAGCCAAGACCTCGGGACAGGGCTGACTGAAGCTTTCTTT.

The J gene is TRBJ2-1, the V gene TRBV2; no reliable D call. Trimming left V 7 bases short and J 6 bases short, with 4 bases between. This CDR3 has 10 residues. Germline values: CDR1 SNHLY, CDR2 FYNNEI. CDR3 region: CASKANEQFF. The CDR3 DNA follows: TGTGCCAGCAAGGCCAATGAGCAGTTCTTC. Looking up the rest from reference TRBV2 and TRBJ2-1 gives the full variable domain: EPEVTQTPSHQVTQMGQEVILRCVPISNHLYFYWYRQILGQKVEFLVSFYNNEISEKSEIFDDQFSVERPDGSNFTLKIRSTKLEDSAMYFCASKANEQFFGPGTRLTVL.

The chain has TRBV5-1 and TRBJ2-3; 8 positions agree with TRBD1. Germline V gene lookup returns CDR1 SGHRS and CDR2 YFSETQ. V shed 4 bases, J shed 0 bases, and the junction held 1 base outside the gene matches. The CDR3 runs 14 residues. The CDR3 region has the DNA TGCGCCAGCAGCAGGGACAGGAGCACAGATACGCAGTATTTT. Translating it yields CASSRDRSTDTQYF.

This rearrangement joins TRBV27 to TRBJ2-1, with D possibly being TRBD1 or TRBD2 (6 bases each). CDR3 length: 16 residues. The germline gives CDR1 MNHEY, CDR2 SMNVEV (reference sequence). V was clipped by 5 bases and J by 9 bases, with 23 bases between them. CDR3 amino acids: CASSRGGLDSLAEQFF. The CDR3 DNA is TGTGCCAGCAGTAGAGGGGGACTCGACTCCTTAGCTGAGCAGTTCTTC.

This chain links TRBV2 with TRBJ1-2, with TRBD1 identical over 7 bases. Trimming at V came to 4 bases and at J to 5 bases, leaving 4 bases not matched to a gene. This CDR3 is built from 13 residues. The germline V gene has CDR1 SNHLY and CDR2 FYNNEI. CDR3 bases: TGTGCCAGCAGTGGGAACAGGGGTTATGGCTACACCTTC. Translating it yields CASSGNRGYGYTF.

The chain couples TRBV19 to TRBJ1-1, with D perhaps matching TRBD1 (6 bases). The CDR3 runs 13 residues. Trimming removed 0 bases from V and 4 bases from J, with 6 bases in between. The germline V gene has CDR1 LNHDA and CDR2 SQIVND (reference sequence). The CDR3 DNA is TGTGCCAGTAGTATAGACAGGGGCACTGAAGCTTTCTTT. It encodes CASSIDRGTEAFF.

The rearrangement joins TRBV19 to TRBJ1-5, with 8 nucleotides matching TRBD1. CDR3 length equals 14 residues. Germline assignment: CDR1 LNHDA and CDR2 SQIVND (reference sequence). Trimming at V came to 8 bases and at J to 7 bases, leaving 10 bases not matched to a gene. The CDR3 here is CASSFSQGVQPQHF. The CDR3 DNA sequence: TGTGCCAGTTCATTTTCACAGGGGGTGCAGCCCCAGCATTTT.

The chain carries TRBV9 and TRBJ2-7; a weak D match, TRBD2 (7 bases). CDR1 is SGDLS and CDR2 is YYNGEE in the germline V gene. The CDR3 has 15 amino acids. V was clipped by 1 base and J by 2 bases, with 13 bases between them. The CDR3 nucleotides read TGTGCCAGCAGCGTAAGGGAGGGGGGGCCCTACGAGCAGTACTTC. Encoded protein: CASSVREGGPYEQYF.

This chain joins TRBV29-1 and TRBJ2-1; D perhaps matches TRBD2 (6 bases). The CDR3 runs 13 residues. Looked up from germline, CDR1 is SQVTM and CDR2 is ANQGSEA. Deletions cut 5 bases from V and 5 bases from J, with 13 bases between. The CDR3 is CSVLGSGNNEQFF. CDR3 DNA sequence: TGCAGCGTTTTGGGTAGCGGAAACAATGAGCAGTTCTTC.

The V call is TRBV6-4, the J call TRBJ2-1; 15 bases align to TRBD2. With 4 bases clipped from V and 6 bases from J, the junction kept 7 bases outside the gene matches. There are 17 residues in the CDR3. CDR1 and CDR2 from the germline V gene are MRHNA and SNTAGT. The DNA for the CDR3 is TGTGCCAGCAGTGCCTTCGGACTAGCGGGGGGGGGCAATGAGCAGTTCTTC. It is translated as CASSAFGLAGGGNEQFF.

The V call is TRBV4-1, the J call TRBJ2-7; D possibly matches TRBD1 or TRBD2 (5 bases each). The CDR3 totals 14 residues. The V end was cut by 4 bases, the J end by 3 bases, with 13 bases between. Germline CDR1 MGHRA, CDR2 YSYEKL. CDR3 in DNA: TGCGCCAGCAGCCGGGGACCTGTGAACTACGAGCAGTACTTC. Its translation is CASSRGPVNYEQYF.

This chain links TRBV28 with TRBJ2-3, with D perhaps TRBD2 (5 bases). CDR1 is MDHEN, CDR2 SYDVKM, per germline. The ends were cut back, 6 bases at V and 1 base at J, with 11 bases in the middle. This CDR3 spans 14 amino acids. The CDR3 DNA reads TGTGCCAGCAGCCCTCCCGGGGGCACAGATACGCAGTATTTT. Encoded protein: CASSPPGGTDTQYF. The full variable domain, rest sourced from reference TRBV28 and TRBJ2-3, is DVKVTQSSRYLVKRTGEKVFLECVQDMDHENMFWYRQDPGLGLRLIYFSYDVKMKEKGDIPEGYSVSREKKERFSLILESASTNQTSMYLCASSPPGGTDTQYFGPGTRLTVL.

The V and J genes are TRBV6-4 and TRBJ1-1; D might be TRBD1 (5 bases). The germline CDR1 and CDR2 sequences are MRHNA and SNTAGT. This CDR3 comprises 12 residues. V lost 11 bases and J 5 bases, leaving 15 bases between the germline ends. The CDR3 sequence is CALLAKGTEAFF. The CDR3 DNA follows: TGTGCCTTACTAGCCAAGGGGACTGAAGCTTTCTTT.

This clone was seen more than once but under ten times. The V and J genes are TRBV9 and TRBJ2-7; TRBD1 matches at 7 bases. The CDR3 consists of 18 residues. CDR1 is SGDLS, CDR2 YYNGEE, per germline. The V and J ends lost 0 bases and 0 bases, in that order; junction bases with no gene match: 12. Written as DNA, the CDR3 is TGTGCCAGCAGCGTAGCTCAGTTGTGGGGACAGAGCTCCTACGAGCAGTACTTC. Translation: CASSVAQLWGQSSYEQYF.

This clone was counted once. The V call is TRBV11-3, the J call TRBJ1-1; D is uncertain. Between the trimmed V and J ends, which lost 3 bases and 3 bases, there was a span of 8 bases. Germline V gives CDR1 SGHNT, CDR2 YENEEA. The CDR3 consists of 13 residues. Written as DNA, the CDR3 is TGTGCCAGCAGCTTGGGTGAATACACTGAAGCTTTCTTT. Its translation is CASSLGEYTEAFF.

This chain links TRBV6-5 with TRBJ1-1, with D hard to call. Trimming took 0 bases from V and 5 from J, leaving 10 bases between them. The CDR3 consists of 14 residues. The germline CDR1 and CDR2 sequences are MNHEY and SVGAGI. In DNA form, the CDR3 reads TGTGCCAGCAGTTACTCGATCACGGGGACTGAAGCTTTCTTT. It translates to CASSYSITGTEAFF.

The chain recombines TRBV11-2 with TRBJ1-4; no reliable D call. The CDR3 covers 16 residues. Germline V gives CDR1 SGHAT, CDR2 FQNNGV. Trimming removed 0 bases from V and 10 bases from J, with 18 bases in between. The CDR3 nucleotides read TGTGCCAGCAGCTTAGATTCAGACATTGGGTCCGGAAAACTGTTTTTT. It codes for CASSLDSDIGSGKLFF.

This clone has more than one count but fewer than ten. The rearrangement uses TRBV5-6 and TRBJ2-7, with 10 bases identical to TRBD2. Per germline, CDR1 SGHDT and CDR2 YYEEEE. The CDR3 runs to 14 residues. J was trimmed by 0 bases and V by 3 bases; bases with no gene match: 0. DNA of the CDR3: TGTGCCAGCAGCTCTAGCGGGAGCTCCTACGAGCAGTACTTC. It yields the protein CASSSSGSSYEQYF.

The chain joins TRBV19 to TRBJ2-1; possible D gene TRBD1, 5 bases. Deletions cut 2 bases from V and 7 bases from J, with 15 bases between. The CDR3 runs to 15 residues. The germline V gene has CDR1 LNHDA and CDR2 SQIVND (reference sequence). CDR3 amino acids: CASSISVVRENEQFF. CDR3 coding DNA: TGTGCCAGTAGTATATCGGTCGTCAGGGAAAATGAGCAGTTCTTC. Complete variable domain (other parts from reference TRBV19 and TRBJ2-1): DGGITQSPKYLFRKEGQNVTLSCEQNLNHDAMYWYRQDPGQGLRLIYYSQIVNDFQKGDIAEGYSVSREKKESFPLTVTSAQKNPTAFYLCASSISVVRENEQFFGPGTRLTVL.

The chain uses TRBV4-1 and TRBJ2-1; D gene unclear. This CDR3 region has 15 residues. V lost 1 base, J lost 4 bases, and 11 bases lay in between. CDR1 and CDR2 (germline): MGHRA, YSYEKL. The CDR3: CASSQGRNEYNEQFF. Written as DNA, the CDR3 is TGCGCCAGCAGCCAAGGGCGTAATGAATACAATGAGCAGTTCTTC.

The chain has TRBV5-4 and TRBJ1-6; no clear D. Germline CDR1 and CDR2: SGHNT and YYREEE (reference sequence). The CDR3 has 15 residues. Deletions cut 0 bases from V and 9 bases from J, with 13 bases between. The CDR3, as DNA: TGTGCCAGCAGCTTGGGAACAGCGAAGGGTTCACCCCTCCACTTT. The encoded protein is CASSLGTAKGSPLHF.

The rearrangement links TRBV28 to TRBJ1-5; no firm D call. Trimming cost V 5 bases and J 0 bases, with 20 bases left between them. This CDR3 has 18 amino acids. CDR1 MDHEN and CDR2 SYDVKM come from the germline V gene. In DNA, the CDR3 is TGTGCCAGCAGTCCTCCTGGGCGGCAACGATATAGCAATCAGCCCCAGCATTTT. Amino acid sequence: CASSPPGRQRYSNQPQHF.

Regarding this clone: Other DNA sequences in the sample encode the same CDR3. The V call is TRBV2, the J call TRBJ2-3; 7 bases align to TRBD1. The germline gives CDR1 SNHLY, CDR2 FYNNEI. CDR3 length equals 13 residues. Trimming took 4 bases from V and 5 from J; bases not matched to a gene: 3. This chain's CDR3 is CASSGQGIDTQYF. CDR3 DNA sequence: TGTGCCAGCAGTGGACAGGGAATAGATACGCAGTATTTT.

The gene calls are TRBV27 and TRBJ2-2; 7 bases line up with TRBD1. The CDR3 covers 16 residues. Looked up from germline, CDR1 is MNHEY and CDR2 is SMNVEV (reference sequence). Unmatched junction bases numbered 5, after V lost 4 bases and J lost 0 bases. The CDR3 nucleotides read TGTGCCAGCAGTTCCCAGACAGGGACGAACACCGGGGAGCTGTTTTTT. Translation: CASSSQTGTNTGELFF.

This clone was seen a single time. The CDR3: CASSLVAVSLAKNIQYF. In DNA form, the CDR3 reads TGCGCCAGCAGCTTGGTCGCGGTCTCCCTAGCCAAAAACATTCAGTACTTC. The chain uses TRBV5-1 and TRBJ2-4; D remains unclear. CDR1 and CDR2 from the germline V gene are SGHRS and YFSETQ. Deletions cut 0 bases from V and 0 bases from J, with 13 bases between. The CDR3 is made up of 17 amino acids.

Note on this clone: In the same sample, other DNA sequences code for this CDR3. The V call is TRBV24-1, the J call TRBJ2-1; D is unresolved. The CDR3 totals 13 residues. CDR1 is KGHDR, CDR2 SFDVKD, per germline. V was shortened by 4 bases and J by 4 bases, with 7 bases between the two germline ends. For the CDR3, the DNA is TGTGCCACCAGTGAACCAGGATACAATGAGCAGTTCTTC. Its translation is CATSEPGYNEQFF.